This entry concerns a single TCR beta chain. The authors incorporated unique molecular identifiers into the TCR beta cDNA libraries. Each batch of 1 to 10 million T cells produced approximately 470,000 cDNA molecules. Each CDR3 protein gets one entry after TCRdb re-called the PCR reads with MiXCR. Of about 570,000 distinct CDR3 sequences detected, about a third appear once; the ten largest clones hold approximately 5.4%. This entry belongs to a study of post-analysis software for immune sequencing data. The receptor's source is a girl between 2 and 17 years old with multiple sclerosis. Sequencing used blood.

CDR3 residues: CASSYGHRFADGYTF. The CDR3 DNA sequence: TGTGCCAGCAGTTACGGACACCGGTTTGCTGATGGCTACACCTTC. The chain employs TRBV6-6 and TRBJ1-2; weak D call: TRBD1 (5 bases). With 2 bases removed from V and 6 bases from J, the gap between germline ends came to 16 bases. From germline, CDR1 is MNHNY and CDR2 SVGAGI (reference sequence). CDR3 length equals 15 residues.